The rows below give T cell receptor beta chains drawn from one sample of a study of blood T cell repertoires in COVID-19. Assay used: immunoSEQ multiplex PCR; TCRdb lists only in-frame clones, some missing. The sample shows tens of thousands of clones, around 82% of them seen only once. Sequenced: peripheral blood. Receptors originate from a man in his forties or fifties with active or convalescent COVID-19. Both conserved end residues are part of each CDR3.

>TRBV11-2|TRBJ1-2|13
CASTHSSTSGYTF
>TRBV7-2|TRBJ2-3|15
CASKLRAASTDTQYF
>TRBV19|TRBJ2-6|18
CASSMDHRGGSGANVLTF
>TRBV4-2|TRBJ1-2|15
CASSRSGGGDYGYTF
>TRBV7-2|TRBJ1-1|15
CASSLLRQGEPEAFF
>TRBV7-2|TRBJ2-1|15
CASSLGGTNNNEQFF
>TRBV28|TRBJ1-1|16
CASSLMEAKARTEAFF
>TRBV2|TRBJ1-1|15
CASKKTGLMNTEAFF
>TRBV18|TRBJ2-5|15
CASSPQGSHQETQYF
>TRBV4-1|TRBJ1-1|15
CASRGGAKKNTEAFF
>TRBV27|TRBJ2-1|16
CASSKGQGPSYNEQFF
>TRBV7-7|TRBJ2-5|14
CASSLGTSRETQYF
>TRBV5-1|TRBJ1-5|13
CASSLGENQPQHF
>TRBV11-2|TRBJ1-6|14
CASSYRGGDSPLHF
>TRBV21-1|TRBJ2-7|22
CASSKFMDFWDRVMRRTYEQYF
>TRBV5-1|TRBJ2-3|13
CASSLAGADTQYF
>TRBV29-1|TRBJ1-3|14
CSVEDGFSGNTIYF
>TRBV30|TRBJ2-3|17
CAWSQSVGARRATAGYF
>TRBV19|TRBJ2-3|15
CATPPGKTGPDTQYF
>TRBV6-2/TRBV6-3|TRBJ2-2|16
CASRPPGQGAVGELFF
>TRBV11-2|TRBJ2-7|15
CASSLAGQGTYEQYF
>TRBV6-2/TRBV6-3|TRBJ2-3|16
CASSYELAGFTDTQYF
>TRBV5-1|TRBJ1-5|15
CASSLEGAGNQPQHF
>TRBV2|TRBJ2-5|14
CASSDQGARGTQYF
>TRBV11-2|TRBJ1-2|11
CASSSLYGYTF
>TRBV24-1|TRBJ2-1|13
CATSDLGGRGQFF
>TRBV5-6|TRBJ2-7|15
CASTFGGPSSYEQYF
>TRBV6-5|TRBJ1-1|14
CASSLTGGQSEAFF
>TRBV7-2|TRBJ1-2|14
CASSLSTATDGYTF
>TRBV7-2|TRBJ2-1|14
CASSLEWGQDEQFF
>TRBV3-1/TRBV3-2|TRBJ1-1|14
CASSLSGVDTEAFF
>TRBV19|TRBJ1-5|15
CASSIAGDGNQPQHF
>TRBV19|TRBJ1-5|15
CASTFLYGPNQPQHF
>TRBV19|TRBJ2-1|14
CASSMESSYNEQFF
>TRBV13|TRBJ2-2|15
CASSLGDRDTGELFF
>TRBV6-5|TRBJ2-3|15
CASSYWASETDTQYF
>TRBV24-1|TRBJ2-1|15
CATSERQTGKYEQFF
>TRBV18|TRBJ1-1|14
CASSPRAENTEAFF
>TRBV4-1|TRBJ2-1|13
CASRKGLADEQFF
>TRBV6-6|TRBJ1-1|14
CASRLQGVDTEAFF
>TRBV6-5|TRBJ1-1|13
CASSPATYTEAFF
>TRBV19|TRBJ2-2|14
CASRPQGNTGELFF
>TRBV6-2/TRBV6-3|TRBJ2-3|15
CASSNRQGESDTQYF
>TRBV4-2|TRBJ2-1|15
CASSEGLAGPNEQFF
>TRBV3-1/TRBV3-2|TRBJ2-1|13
CASSQSWQNEQFF
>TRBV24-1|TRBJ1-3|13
CATQQSSGNTIYF
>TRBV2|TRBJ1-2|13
CASSEPENYGYTF
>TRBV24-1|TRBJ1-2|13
CATSETGNYGYTF
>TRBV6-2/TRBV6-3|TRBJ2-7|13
CASSLSEAFEQYF
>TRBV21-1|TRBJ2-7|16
CASSKARQGPSYEQYF
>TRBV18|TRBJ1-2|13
CASSPGGNYGYTF
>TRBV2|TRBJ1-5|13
CASSAGVDQPQHF
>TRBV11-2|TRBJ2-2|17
CASSHGLAGGQTGELFF
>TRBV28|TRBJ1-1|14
CASSFHGSNTEAFF